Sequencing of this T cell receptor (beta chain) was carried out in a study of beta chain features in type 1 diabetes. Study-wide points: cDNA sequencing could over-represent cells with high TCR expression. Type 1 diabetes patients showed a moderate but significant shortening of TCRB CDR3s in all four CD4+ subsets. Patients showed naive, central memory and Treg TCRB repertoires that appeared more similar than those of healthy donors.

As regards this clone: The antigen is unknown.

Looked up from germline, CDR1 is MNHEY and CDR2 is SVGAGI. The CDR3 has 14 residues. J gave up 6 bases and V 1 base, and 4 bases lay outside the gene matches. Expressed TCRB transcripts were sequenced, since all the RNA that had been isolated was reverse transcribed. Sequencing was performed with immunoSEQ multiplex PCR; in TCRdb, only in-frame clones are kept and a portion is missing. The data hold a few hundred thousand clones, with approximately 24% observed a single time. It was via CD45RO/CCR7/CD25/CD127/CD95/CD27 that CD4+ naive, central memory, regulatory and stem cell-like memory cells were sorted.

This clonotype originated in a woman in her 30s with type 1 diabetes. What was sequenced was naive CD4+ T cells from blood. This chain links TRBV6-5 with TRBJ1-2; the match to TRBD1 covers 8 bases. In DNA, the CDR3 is TGTGCCAGCAGTTACTACGACAGGGGTGATGGCTACACCTTC. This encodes CASSYYDRGDGYTF.